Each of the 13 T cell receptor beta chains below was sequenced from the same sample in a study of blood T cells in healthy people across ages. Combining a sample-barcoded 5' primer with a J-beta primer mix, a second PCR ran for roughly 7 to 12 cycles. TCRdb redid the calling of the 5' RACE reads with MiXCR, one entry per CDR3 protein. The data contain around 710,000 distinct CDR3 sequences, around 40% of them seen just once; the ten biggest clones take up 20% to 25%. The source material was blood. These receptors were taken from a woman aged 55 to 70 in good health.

In DNA form, the CDR3 reads TGTGCCAGCAGCCTACCGGGACCTGGCACAGATACGCAGTATTTT. It translates to CASSLPGPGTDTQYF. The rearrangement links TRBV12-3 or TRBV12-4 to TRBJ2-3, with D possibly called TRBD1 or TRBD2 (5 bases each). The V and J ends lost 6 bases and 1 base respectively, with 14 bases between them. The CDR3 contains 15 residues.

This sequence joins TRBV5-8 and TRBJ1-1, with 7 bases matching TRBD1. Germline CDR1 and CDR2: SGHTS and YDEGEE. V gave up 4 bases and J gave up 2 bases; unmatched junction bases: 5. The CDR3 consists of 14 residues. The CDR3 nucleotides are TGTGCCAGCAGCGCGACAGGGACCAACACTGAAGCTTTCTTT. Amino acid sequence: CASSATGTNTEAFF.

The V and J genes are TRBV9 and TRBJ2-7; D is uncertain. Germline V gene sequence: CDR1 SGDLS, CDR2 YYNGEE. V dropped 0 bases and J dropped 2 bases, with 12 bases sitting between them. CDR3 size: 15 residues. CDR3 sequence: CASSVAAVSPYEQYF. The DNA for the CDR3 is TGTGCCAGCAGCGTAGCGGCAGTAAGCCCCTACGAGCAGTACTTC.

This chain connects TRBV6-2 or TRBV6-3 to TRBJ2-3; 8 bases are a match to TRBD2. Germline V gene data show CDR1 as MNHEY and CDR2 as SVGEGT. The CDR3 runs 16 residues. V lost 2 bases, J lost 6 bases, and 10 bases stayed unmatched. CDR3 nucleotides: TGTGCCAGCAGTTACGGGATAGCGGGAATCAGGGATACGCAGTATTTT. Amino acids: CASSYGIAGIRDTQYF.

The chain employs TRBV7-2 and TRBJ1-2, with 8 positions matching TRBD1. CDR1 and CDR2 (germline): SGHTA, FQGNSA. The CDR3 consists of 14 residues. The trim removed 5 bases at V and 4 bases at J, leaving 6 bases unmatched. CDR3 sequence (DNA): TGTGCCAGCAGCCTACAGGGGGTGGGCTATGGCTACACCTTC. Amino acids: CASSLQGVGYGYTF. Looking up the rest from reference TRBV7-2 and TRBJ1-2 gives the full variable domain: GAGVSQSPSNKVTEKGKDVELRCDPISGHTALYWYRQSLGQGLEFLIYFQGNSAPDKSGLPSDRFSAERTGGSVSTLTIQRTQQEDSAVYLCASSLQGVGYGYTFGSGTRLTVV.

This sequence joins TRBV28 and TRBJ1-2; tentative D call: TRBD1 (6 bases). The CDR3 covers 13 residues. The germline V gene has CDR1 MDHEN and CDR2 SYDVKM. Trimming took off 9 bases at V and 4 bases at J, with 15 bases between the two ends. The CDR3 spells CASSNLGGYGYTF. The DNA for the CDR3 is TGTGCCAGTAGTAACCTAGGGGGCTATGGCTACACCTTC.

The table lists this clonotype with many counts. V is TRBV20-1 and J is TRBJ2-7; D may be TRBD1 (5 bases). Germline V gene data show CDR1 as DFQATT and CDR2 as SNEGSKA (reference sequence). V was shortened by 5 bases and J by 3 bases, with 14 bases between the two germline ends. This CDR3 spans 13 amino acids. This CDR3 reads CSAPSRQGYEQYF. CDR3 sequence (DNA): TGCAGTGCTCCAAGTCGCCAGGGCTACGAGCAGTACTTC.

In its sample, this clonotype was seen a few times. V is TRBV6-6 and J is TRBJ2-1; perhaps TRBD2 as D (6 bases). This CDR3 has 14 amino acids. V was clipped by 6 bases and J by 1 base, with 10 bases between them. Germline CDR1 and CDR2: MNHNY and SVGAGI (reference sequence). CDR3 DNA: TGTGCCAGCAGCCGTAGCGGATCCTACAATGAGCAGTTCTTC. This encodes CASSRSGSYNEQFF.

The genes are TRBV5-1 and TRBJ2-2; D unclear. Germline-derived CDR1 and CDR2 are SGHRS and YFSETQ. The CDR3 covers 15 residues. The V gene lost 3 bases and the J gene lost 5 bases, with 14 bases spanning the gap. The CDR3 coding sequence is TGCGCCAGCAGCTCCCAGACACCCCGGACCGGGGAGCTGTTTTTT. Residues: CASSSQTPRTGELFF.

CDR3 in DNA: TGTGCCAGCAGCTTAGCGAGGACAGGGGGAGAGACCCAGTACTTC. Residues: CASSLARTGGETQYF. J is TRBJ2-5 and V is TRBV7-2; 10 bases are shared with TRBD1. This CDR3 is 15 amino acids long. V was pared by 0 bases and J by 4 bases, with 2 bases of the junction left unmatched. Germline CDR1 SGHTA, CDR2 FQGNSA.

CDR3 sequence: CASWDSPHSPLHF. DNA of the CDR3: TGTGCCAGCTGGGACAGTCCACATTCACCCCTCCACTTT. This sequence joins TRBV12-3 or TRBV12-4 and TRBJ1-6; 7 nucleotides match TRBD1. Trimming at V came to 8 bases and at J to 8 bases, leaving 6 bases not matched to a gene. The CDR3 extends over 13 amino acids.

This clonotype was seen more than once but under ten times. The CDR3 DNA is TGTGCCAGCAGCTTGGTGGGACTAGCAATCGTAGATAAGCAGTTCTTC. It encodes CASSLVGLAIVDKQFF. The chain has TRBV7-2 and TRBJ2-1; 9 bases match TRBD2. CDR3 size: 16 residues. V lost 3 bases, J lost 11 bases, and 14 bases stayed unmatched. Germline V gene sequence: CDR1 SGHTA, CDR2 FQGNSA.

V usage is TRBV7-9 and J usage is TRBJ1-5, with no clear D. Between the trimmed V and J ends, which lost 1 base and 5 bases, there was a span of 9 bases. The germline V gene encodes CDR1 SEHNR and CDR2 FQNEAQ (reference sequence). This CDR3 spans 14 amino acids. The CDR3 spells CASSLEGPHQPQHF. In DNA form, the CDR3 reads TGTGCCAGCAGCTTAGAGGGCCCGCATCAGCCCCAGCATTTT. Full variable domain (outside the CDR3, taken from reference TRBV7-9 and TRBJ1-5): DTGVSQNPRHKITKRGQNVTFRCDPISEHNRLYWYRQTLGQGPEFLTYFQNEAQLEKSRLLSDRFSAERPKGSFSTLEIQRTEQGDSAMYLCASSLEGPHQPQHFGDGTRLSIL.